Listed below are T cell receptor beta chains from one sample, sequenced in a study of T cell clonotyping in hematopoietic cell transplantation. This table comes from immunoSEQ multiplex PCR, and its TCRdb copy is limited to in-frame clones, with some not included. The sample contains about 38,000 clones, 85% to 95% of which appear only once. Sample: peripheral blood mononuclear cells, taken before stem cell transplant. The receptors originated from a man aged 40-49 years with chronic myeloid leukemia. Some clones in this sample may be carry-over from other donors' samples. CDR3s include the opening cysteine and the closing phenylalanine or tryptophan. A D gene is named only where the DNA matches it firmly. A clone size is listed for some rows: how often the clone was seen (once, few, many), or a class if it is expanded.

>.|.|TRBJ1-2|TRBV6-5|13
CASSVGTTYGYTF
TGTGCCAGCAGTGTCGGGACGACGTATGGCTACACCTTC
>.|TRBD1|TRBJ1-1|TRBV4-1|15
CASSLSDRVNTEAFF
TGCGCCAGCAGCCTGTCCGACAGGGTGAACACTGAAGCTTTCTTT
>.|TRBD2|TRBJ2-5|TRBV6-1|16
CASSVVGGGVQETQYF
TGTGCCAGCAGTGTTGTTGGCGGGGGGGTCCAAGAGACCCAGTACTTC
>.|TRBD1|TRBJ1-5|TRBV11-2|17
CASSLSGGGFGNQPQHF
TGTGCCAGCAGCTTATCAGGGGGTGGGTTCGGCAATCAGCCCCAGCATTTT
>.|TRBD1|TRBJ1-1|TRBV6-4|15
CASSDSDRGGTEAFF
TGTGCCAGCAGTGACTCGGACAGGGGAGGCACTGAAGCTTTCTTT
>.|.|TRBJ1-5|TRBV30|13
CAWRGRSNQPQHF
TGTGCCTGGAGGGGACGGAGCAATCAGCCCCAGCATTTT
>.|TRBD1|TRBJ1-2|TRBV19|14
CASSRQGSSYGYTF
TGTGCCAGTAGTCGACAGGGTTCGAGCTATGGCTACACCTTC
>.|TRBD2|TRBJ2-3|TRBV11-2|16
CASSLSSSGGGDTQYF
TGTGCCAGCAGCTTATCCTCTAGCGGGGGTGGAGATACGCAGTATTTT
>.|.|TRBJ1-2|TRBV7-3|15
CASSLTGTGRHGYTF
TGTGCCAGCAGCTTAACTGGCACAGGGAGACATGGCTACACCTTC
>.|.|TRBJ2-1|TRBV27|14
CASSFGVGGDEQFF
TGTGCCAGCAGTTTTGGAGTCGGGGGCGATGAGCAGTTCTTC
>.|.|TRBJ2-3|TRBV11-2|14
CASSLGPATDTQYF
TGTGCCAGCAGCCTTGGGCCGGCCACAGATACGCAGTATTTT
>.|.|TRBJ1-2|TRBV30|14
CAWSVLGTFDGYTF
TGTGCCTGGAGTGTATTAGGGACTTTTGATGGCTACACCTTC
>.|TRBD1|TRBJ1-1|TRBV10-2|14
CASRTTGGYTEAFF
TGCGCCAGCAGGACTACAGGGGGCTACACTGAAGCTTTCTTT
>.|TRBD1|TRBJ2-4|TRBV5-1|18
CASSLTGTDFLAKNIQYF
TGCGCCAGCAGCTTGACCGGGACAGATTTTTTAGCCAAAAACATTCAGTACTTC
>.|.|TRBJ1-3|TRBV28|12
CARDWEKNTIYF
TGTGCCCGGGACTGGGAAAAAAACACCATATATTTT
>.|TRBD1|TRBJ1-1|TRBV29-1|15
CSVEDEYQGGYEAFF
TGCAGCGTTGAAGATGAGTACCAGGGGGGATATGAAGCTTTCTTT
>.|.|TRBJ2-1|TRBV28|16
CASSLWQGEAYNEQFF
TGTGCCAGCAGTTTATGGCAGGGCGAGGCCTACAATGAGCAGTTCTTC
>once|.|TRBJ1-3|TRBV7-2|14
CASSPATLRNTIYF
TGTGCCAGCAGCCCCGCCACTTTGAGAAACACCATATATTTT
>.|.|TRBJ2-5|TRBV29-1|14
CSVGGLSAQETQYF
TGCAGCGTCGGTGGACTTAGTGCTCAAGAGACCCAGTACTTC
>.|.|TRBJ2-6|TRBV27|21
CASSLREGRGSLRSGANVLTF
TGTGCCAGCAGTTTAAGAGAAGGCAGGGGCAGCTTGCGCTCTGGGGCCAACGTCCTGACTTTC
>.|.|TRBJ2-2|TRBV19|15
CASSIQGTNTGELFF
TGTGCCAGTAGTATACAGGGAACGAACACCGGGGAGCTGTTTTTT
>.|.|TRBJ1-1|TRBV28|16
CASSLPRGGLNTEAFF
TGTGCCAGCAGTTTGCCGAGGGGGGGACTGAACACTGAAGCTTTCTTT
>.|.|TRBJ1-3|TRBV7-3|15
CASSLGPVSGNTIYF
TGTGCCAGCAGCTTAGGGCCAGTCTCTGGAAACACCATATATTTT
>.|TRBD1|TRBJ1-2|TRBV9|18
CASSVGPSGQGSDYGYTF
TGTGCCAGCAGCGTAGGCCCCTCGGGACAGGGATCTGACTATGGCTACACCTTC
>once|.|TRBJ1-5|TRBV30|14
CAWSTGQRYQPQHF
TGTGCCTGGAGCACCGGACAGCGCTATCAGCCCCAGCATTTT
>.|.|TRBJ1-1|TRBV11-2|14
CASSLDRVNTEAFF
TGTGCCAGCAGCTTAGATAGGGTTAACACTGAAGCTTTCTTT
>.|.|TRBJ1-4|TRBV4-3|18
CASSQSIPTGYPNEKLFF
TGCGCCAGCAGCCAAAGTATACCCACAGGGTACCCTAATGAAAAACTGTTTTTT
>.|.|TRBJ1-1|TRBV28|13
CASSLWGAGEAFF
TGTGCCAGCAGTTTATGGGGGGCGGGTGAAGCTTTCTTT
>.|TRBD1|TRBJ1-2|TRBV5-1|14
CASSLDQGAYGYTF
TGCGCCAGCAGCTTGGACCAGGGGGCCTATGGCTACACCTTC
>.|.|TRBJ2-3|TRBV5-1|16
CASSLVPAGKGDTQYF
TGCGCCAGCAGCTTGGTCCCTGCGGGGAAGGGAGATACGCAGTATTTT
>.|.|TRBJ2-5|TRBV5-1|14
CASSLGQSRETQYF
TGCGCCAGCAGCTTGGGACAGTCAAGAGAGACCCAGTACTTC
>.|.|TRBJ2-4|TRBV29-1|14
CSVAKNLAKNIQYF
TGCAGCGTTGCGAAAAATCTAGCCAAAAACATTCAGTACTTC
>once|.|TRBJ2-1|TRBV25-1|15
CASSEYIPKGYEQFF
TGTGCCAGCAGTGAATATATTCCCAAGGGTTATGAGCAGTTCTTC
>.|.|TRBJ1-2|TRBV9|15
CASSRRQVDNYGYTF
TGTGCCAGCAGCCGACGACAGGTCGACAACTATGGCTACACCTTC
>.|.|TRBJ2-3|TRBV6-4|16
CASSDRGGANTDTQYF
TGTGCCAGCAGTGACAGAGGCGGGGCCAACACAGATACGCAGTATTTT
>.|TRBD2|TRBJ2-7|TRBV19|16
CASTGISGRGAYEQYF
TGTGCCAGTACTGGAATCTCAGGTCGGGGGGCCTACGAGCAGTACTTC
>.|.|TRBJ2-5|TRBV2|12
CASRGLQETQYF
TGTGCCAGCAGGGGTCTTCAAGAGACCCAGTACTTC
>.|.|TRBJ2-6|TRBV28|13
CASRRGGANVLTF
TGTGCCAGCCGGAGGGGAGGGGCCAACGTCCTGACTTTC
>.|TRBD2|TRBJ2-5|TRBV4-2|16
CASSQGASGGLETQYF
TGTGCCAGCAGCCAAGGTGCTAGCGGGGGGCTAGAGACCCAGTACTTC
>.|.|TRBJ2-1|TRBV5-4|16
CASSLEASRVGNEQFF
TGTGCCAGCAGCTTGGAGGCTAGCAGAGTAGGGAATGAGCAGTTCTTC
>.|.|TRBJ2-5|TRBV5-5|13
CASSFSPQETQYF
TGTGCCAGCAGCTTTAGCCCTCAAGAGACCCAGTACTTC
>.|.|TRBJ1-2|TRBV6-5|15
CASSYSARVGYGYTF
TGTGCCAGCAGTTACTCCGCCCGAGTAGGCTATGGCTACACCTTC
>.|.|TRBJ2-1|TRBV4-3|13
CASSQVGYNEQFF
TGCGCCAGCAGCCAAGTGGGATACAATGAGCAGTTCTTC
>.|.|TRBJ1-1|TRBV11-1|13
CASSSEEVGEAFF
TGTGCCAGCAGCTCCGAAGAGGTCGGGGAAGCTTTCTTT
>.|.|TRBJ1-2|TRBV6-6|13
CASSYSENHGYTF
TGTGCCAGCAGTTACTCAGAGAACCATGGCTACACCTTC